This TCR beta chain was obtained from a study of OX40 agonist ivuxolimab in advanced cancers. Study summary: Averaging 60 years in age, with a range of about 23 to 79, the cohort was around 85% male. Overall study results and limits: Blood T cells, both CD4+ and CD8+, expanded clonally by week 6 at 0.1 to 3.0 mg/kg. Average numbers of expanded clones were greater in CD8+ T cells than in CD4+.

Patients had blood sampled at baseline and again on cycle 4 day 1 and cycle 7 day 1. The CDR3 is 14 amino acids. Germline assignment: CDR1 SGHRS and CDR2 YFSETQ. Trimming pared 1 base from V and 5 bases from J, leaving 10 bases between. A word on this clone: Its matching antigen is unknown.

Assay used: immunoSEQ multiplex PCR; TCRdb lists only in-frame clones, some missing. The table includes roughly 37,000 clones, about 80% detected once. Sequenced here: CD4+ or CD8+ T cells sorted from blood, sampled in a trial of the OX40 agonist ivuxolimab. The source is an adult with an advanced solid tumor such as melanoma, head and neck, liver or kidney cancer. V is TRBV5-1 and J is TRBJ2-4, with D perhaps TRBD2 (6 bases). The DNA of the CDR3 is TGCGCCAGCAGCTTGAAGGAGGGCCAAAACATTCAGTACTTC. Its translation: CASSLKEGQNIQYF.